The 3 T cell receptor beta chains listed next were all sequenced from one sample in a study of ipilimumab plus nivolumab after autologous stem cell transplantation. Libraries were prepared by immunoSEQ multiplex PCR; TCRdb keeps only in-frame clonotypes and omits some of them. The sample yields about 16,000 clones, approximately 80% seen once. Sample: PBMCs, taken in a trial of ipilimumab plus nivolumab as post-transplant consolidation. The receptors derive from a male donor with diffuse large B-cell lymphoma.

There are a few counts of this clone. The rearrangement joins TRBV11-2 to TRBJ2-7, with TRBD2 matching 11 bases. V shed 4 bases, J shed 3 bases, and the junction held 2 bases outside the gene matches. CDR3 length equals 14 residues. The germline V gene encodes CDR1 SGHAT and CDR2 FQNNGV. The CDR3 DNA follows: TGTGCCAGCAGCTCAACTAGCGGGAGCTACGAGCAGTACTTC. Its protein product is CASSSTSGSYEQYF.

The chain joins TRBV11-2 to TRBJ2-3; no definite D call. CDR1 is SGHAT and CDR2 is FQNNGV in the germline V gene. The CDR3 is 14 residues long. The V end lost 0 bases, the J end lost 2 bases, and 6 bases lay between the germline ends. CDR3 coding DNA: TGTGCCAGCAGCTTAGAAGGATACACAGATACGCAGTATTTT. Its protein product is CASSLEGYTDTQYF.

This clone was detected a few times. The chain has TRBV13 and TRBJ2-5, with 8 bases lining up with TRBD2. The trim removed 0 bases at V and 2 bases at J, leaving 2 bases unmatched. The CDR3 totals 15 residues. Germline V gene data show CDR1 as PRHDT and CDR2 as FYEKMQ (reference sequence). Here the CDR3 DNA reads TGTGCCAGCAGCTTAGGTGGACTAGCTCAAGAGACCCAGTACTTC. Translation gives CASSLGGLAQETQYF. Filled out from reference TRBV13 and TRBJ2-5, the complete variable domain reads AAGVIQSPRHLIKEKRETATLKCYPIPRHDTVYWYQQGPGQDPQFLISFYEKMQSDKGSIPDRFSAQQFSDYHSELNMSSLELGDSALYFCASSLGGLAQETQYFGPGTRLLVL.